Listed below are T cell receptor beta chains from one sample, sequenced in a study of shared clonotypes between healthy human individuals. Data came from immunoSEQ multiplex PCR; TCRdb stores just in-frame clones and leaves some out. The sample contains some 630,000 clones, around 96% of which appear only once. The specimen was naive CD8+ T cells sorted from blood. The receptors originated from a woman under 40 in good health. Each CDR3 is given with its conserved first and last residue. D genes are given only for firm matches. Part of the rows lack a size; the others show once, few, many or a class for expanded clones.

clone_size	d_call	j_call	v_call	cdr3_length	cdr3_nt	cdr3_aa
NA	NA	TRBJ1-2	TRBV6-5	12	TGTGCCAGCAGTTCCCACGACTATGGCTACACCTTC	CASSSHDYGYTF
NA	TRBD2	TRBJ2-1	TRBV9	16	TGTGCCAGCAGCCCCCTAACTAGCGGGAGGGCCGATGAGCAGTTCTTC	CASSPLTSGRADEQFF
NA	TRBD2	TRBJ2-2	TRBV2	16	TGTGCCAGCAGTGCCTTGGGGGGGGTGAACACCGGGGAGCTGTTTTTT	CASSALGGVNTGELFF
once	TRBD1	TRBJ2-4	TRBV11-1	15	TGTGCCAGCAGCTTAGGGACAGGGGTTCGGGACATTCAGTACTTC	CASSLGTGVRDIQYF
NA	TRBD2	TRBJ2-5	TRBV7-9	14	TGTGCCAGCAGCGTTAGCGGGGCCCAAGAGACCCAGTACTTC	CASSVSGAQETQYF
NA	TRBD2	TRBJ2-7	TRBV27	15	TGTGCCAGCAGTTTAGCTAGCGGGAGCTCCTACGAGCAGTACTTC	CASSLASGSSYEQYF
NA	TRBD1	TRBJ2-7	TRBV4-1	15	TGCGCCAGCAGCCAAGTCTCCAGGGGGCTTATCGAGCAGTACTTC	CASSQVSRGLIEQYF
NA	NA	TRBJ2-7	TRBV6-1	13	TGTGCCAGCAGTGAGACGGCCTCCTACGAGCAGTACTTC	CASSETASYEQYF
NA	TRBD1	TRBJ1-1	TRBV7-9	15	TGTGCCAGCAGCCCTAGGACAGGAACGAACACTGAAGCTTTCTTT	CASSPRTGTNTEAFF
once	NA	TRBJ1-1	TRBV27	13	TGTGCCAGCAGACCAGCGGTGGGCACTGAAGCTTTCTTT	CASRPAVGTEAFF
NA	TRBD2	TRBJ2-7	TRBV7-3	18	TGTGCCAGCAGCCCGGGGAGTCCTTTAGCGGGAGGGATCTACGAGCAGTACTTC	CASSPGSPLAGGIYEQYF
once	NA	TRBJ1-1	TRBV9	16	TGTGCCAGCAGCCACCAACCACCAGAGAAGAACACTGAAGCTTTCTTT	CASSHQPPEKNTEAFF
NA	TRBD1	TRBJ2-7	TRBV2	15	TGTGCCAGCAGCGAGGGGGACAGGCGGAACTACGAGCAGTACTTC	CASSEGDRRNYEQYF
NA	NA	TRBJ2-2	TRBV4-1	14	TGCGCCAGCAGCCAAGAAGGGATGTCCGGGGAGCTGTTTTTT	CASSQEGMSGELFF
NA	TRBD2	TRBJ2-7	TRBV19	14	TGTGCCAGTAGTTCGGCTAGCGGTGCCTACGAGCAGTACTTC	CASSSASGAYEQYF
NA	TRBD1	TRBJ2-7	TRBV19	16	TGTGCCAGTAGTAAGGCCCCTAGGCAGGGGGACTACGAGCAGTACTTC	CASSKAPRQGDYEQYF
NA	TRBD2	TRBJ2-7	TRBV7-9	16	TGTGCCAGCAGCGAACAACTAGCGCAATCTTTCTACGAGCAGTACTTC	CASSEQLAQSFYEQYF
NA	NA	TRBJ2-7	TRBV19	15	TGTGCCAGTAGTCCCCAGGACGGGAGCTCCTACGAGCAGTACTTC	CASSPQDGSSYEQYF
NA	NA	TRBJ2-7	TRBV5-1	12	TGCGCCAGCAGCCTCCCATCCTACGAGCAGTACTTC	CASSLPSYEQYF
once	NA	TRBJ2-4	TRBV5-6	12	TGTGCCAGCAGCTTGGCTATGGACATTCAGTACTTC	CASSLAMDIQYF
NA	NA	TRBJ1-3	TRBV5-4	13	TGTGCCAGCAGCTTGTGGGGGGTTGACACCATATATTTT	CASSLWGVDTIYF
NA	NA	TRBJ1-1	TRBV2	14	TGTGCCAGCAGTGAAAACCCACGGCAGCCTGAAGCTTTCTTT	CASSENPRQPEAFF
NA	NA	TRBJ1-2	TRBV7-9	14	TGTGCCAGCAGCTTAATATTAGGGGGGGTCGGCTACACCTTC	CASSLILGGVGYTF
few	NA	TRBJ1-1	TRBV13	14	TGTGCCAGCAGCCACTTAGACAGGTCCACTGAAGCTTTCTTT	CASSHLDRSTEAFF
NA	TRBD1	TRBJ1-5	TRBV28	15	TGTGCCAGCAGCCAAACAGGGGGCAGGGATCAGCCCCAGCATTTT	CASSQTGGRDQPQHF
NA	TRBD1	TRBJ1-2	TRBV6-5	15	TGTGCCAGCAGTTACTCCGGACAGGGGGCAGGTGGCTACACCTTC	CASSYSGQGAGGYTF
NA	NA	TRBJ2-3	TRBV4-1	11	TGCGCCAGCAGCCGGACAGATACGCAGTATTTT	CASSRTDTQYF
NA	NA	TRBJ2-1	TRBV5-8	12	TGTGCCAGCAGCCCCCGATTCAATGAGCAGTTCTTC	CASSPRFNEQFF
few	NA	TRBJ1-5	TRBV4-1	15	TGCGCCAGCAGCCAAGATGGGACGGTTAATCAGCCCCAGCATTTT	CASSQDGTVNQPQHF
NA	NA	TRBJ2-2	TRBV5-4	14	TGTGCCAGCAGCTCCACAGGGAGCACCGGGGAGCTGTTTTTT	CASSSTGSTGELFF
NA	NA	TRBJ2-7	TRBV9	12	TGTGCCAGCAGTTCCGGACTTTACGAGCAGTACTTC	CASSSGLYEQYF
NA	NA	TRBJ1-2	TRBV27	14	TGTGCCAGCAGTTTGTCAGGGTTGAACTATGGCTACACCTTC	CASSLSGLNYGYTF
NA	NA	TRBJ2-7	TRBV27	13	TGTGCCAGCAGCAAACGGGACCCCTACGAGCAGTACTTC	CASSKRDPYEQYF
NA	NA	TRBJ1-1	TRBV19	14	TGTGCCAGTAGTTGGGCGGGTTCGAACACTGAAGCTTTCTTT	CASSWAGSNTEAFF
NA	TRBD1	TRBJ1-4	TRBV2	17	TGTGCCAGCAGTGACTTGACAGGGATTACAACTAATGAAAAACTGTTTTTT	CASSDLTGITTNEKLFF
once	NA	TRBJ2-1	TRBV5-6	14	TGTGCCAGCAACCTCTGGGTGGGCTACAATGAGCAGTTCTTC	CASNLWVGYNEQFF
NA	NA	TRBJ2-3	TRBV7-9	17	TGTGCCAGCAGCTTTTTGTTAGGGTCACCTCGCACAGATACGCAGTATTTT	CASSFLLGSPRTDTQYF
NA	TRBD2	TRBJ2-1	TRBV19	20	TGTGCCAGTAGTATAGGCCCCTCCCGGACAGCGGGAGGGAGGTACAATGAGCAGTTCTTC	CASSIGPSRTAGGRYNEQFF
once	NA	TRBJ1-3	TRBV9	20	TGTGCCAGCAGCCCCTCACAGTGGGGGGCAGGGTCCCTCTCTGGAAACACCATATATTTT	CASSPSQWGAGSLSGNTIYF
NA	NA	TRBJ2-7	TRBV7-9	14	TGTGCCAGCAGCTTAATAGGGAACGCCTACGAGCAGTACTTC	CASSLIGNAYEQYF
NA	NA	TRBJ2-3	TRBV14	16	TGTGCCAGCAGCCAAGATAATGCGGTTTGGGTGGATACGCAGTATTTT	CASSQDNAVWVDTQYF
NA	TRBD2	TRBJ2-1	TRBV10-3	15	TGTGCCATCAGTGAGTCGACACTAGCGCGGAATGAGCAGTTCTTC	CAISESTLARNEQFF
once	TRBD1	TRBJ1-1	TRBV15	16	TGTGCCACCAGCAGTCCCGGGACAGTAATGAACACTGAAGCTTTCTTT	CATSSPGTVMNTEAFF
NA	NA	TRBJ1-5	TRBV4-1	17	TGCGCCAGCAGCCAAGGTTCCTGGGGAACTGGCAATCAGCCCCAGCATTTT	CASSQGSWGTGNQPQHF